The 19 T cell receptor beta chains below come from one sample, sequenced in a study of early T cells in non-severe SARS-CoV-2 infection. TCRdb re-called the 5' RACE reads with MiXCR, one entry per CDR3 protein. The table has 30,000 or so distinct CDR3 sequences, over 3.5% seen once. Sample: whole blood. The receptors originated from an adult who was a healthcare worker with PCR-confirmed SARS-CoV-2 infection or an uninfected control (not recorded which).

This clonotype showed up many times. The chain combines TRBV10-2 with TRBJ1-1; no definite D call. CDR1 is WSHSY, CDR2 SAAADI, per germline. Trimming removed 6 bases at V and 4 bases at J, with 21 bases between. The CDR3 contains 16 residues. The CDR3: CASSARSHYGRTEAFF. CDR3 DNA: TGCGCCAGCAGCGCGCGGTCGCACTACGGCCGCACTGAAGCTTTCTTT.

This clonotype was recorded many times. In DNA, the CDR3 is TGTGCCACCAGCAGAGGGACAGGCTACGAGCAGTACTTC. Translation gives CATSRGTGYEQYF. V is TRBV15 and J is TRBJ2-7, with 7 positions matching TRBD1. Per the germline V gene, CDR1 is LNHNV and CDR2 is YYDKDF (reference sequence). There are 13 residues in the CDR3. The junction had 0 bases not matched to a gene; V was cut back by 1 base and J by 3 bases.

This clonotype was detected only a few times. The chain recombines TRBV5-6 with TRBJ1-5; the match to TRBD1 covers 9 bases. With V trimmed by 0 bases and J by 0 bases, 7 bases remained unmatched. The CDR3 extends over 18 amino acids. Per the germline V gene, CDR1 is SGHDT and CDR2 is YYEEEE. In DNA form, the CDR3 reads TGTGCCAGCAGCTTGGGGGGACAGGGCTTTGCTAGCAATCAGCCCCAGCATTTT. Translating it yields CASSLGGQGFASNQPQHF.

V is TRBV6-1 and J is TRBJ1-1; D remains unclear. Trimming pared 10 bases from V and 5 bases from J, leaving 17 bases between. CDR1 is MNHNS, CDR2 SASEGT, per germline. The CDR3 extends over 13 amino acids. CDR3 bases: TGTGCCACCTCGGGGTCCGGGAGGACTGAAGCTTTCTTT. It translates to CATSGSGRTEAFF.

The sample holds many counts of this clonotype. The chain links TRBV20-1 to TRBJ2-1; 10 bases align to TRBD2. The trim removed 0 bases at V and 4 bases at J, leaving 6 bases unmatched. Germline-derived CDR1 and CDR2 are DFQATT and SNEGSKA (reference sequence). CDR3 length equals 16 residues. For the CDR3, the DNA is TGCAGTGCTAGAGATCCCAGCGGGAGGGTATACAATGAGCAGTTCTTC. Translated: CSARDPSGRVYNEQFF.

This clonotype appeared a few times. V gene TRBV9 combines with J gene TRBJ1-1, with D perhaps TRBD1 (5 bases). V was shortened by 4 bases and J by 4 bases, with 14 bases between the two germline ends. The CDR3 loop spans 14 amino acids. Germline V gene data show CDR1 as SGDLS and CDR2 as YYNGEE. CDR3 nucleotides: TGTGCCAGCAGCCTCCTAAGCGGGGGCACTGAAGCTTTCTTT. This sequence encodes CASSLLSGGTEAFF. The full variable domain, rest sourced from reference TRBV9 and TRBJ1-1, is DSGVTQTPKHLITATGQRVTLRCSPRSGDLSVYWYQQSLDQGLQFLIQYYNGEERAKGNILERFSAQQFPDLHSELNLSSLELGDSALYFCASSLLSGGTEAFFGQGTRLTVV.

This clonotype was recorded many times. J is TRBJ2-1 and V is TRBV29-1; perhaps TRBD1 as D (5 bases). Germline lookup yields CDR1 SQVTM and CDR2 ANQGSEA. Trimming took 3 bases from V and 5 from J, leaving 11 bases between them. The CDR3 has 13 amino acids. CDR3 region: CSVDGQGNNEQFF. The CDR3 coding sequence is TGCAGCGTTGACGGTCAGGGCAACAATGAGCAGTTCTTC.

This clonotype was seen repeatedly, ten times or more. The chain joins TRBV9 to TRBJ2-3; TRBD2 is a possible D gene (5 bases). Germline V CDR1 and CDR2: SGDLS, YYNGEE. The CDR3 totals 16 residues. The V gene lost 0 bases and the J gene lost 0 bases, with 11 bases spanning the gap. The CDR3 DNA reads TGTGCCAGCAGCGTAGGACCGGGGAGAAGCACAGATACGCAGTATTTT. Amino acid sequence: CASSVGPGRSTDTQYF.

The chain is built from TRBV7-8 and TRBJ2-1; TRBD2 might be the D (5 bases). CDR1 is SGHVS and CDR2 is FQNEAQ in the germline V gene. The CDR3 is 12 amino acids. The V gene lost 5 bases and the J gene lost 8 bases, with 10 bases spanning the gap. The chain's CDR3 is CASSGRAYEQFF. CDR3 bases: TGTGCCAGCAGCGGGAGAGCATATGAGCAGTTCTTC. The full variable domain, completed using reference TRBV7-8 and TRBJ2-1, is GAGVSQSPRYKVAKRGQDVALRCDPISGHVSLFWYQQALGQGPEFLTYFQNEAQLDKSGLPSDRFFAERPEGSVSTLKIQRTQQEDSAVYLCASSGRAYEQFFGPGTRLTVL.

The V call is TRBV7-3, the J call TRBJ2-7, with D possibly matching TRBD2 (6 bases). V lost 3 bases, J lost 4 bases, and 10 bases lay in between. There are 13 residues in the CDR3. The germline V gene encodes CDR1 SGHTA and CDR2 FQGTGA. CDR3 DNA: TGTGCCAGCAGCTTTACGCGGGGTTACGAGCAGTACTTC. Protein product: CASSFTRGYEQYF.

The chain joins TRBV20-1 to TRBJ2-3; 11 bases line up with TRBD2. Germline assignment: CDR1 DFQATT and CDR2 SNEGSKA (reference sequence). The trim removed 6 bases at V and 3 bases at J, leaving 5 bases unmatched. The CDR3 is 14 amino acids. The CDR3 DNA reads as TGCAGTGCAACACTAGCGGGGGCTACAGATACGCAGTATTTT. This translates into CSATLAGATDTQYF.

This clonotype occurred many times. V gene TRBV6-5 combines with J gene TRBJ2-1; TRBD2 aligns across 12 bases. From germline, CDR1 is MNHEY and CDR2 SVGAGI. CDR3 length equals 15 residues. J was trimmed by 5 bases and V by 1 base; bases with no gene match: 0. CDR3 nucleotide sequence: TGTGCCAGCAGTTACTGGACTAGCGGGAACAATGAGCAGTTCTTC. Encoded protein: CASSYWTSGNNEQFF.

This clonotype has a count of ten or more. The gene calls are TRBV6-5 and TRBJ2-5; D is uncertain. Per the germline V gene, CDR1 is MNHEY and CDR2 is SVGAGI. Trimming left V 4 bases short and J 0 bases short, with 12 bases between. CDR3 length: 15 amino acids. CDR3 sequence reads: CASSSPRSDQETQYF. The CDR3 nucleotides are TGTGCCAGCAGTTCCCCTCGGTCGGACCAAGAGACCCAGTACTTC.

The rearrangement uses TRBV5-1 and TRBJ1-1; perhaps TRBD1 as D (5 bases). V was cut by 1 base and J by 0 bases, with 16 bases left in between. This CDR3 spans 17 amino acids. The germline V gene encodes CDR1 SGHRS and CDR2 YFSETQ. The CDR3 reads CASSLKLGRGVNTEAFF. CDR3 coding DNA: TGCGCCAGCAGCTTGAAATTGGGAAGAGGGGTGAACACTGAAGCTTTCTTT.

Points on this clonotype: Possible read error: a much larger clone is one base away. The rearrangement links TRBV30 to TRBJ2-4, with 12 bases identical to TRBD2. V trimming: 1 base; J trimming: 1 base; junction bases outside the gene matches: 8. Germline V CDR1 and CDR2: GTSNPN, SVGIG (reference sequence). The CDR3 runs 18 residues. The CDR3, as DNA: TGTGCCTGGAGTGGGAAGACTAGCGGGAGAAGGGCCAAAAACATTCAGTACTTC. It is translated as CAWSGKTSGRRAKNIQYF.

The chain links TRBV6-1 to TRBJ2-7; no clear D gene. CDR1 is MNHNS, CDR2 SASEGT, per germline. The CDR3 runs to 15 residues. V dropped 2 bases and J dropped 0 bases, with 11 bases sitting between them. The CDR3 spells CASSEFITSSYEQYF. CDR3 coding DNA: TGTGCCAGCAGTGAATTTATAACAAGCTCCTACGAGCAGTACTTC.

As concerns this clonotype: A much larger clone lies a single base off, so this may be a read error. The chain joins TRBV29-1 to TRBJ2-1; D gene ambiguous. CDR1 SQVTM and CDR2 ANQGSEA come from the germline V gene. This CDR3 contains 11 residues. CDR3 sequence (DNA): TGCGGCGTTGAAACGCGGAATGAGCAGTTCTTC. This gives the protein CGVETRNEQFF.

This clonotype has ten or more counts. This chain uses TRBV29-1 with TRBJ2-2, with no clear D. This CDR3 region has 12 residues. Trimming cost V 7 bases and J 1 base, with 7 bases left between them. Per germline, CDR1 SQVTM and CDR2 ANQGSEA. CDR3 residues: CSGWENTGELFF. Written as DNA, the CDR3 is TGCAGCGGCTGGGAGAACACCGGGGAGCTGTTTTTT.

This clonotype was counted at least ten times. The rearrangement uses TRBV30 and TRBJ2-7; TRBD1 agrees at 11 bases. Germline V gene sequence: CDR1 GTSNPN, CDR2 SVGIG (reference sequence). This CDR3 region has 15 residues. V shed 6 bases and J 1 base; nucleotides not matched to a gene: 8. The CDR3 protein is CACSYRDRGSYEQYF. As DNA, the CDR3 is TGTGCCTGCAGCTACCGGGACAGGGGGTCCTACGAGCAGTACTTC.